A single T cell receptor beta chain is shown here with its context. This sample is drawn from a study of cytomegalovirus exposure and HLA in healthy donors. About the study: Ancestry clustering placed 81% of approximately 420 genotyped donors in the Caucasian-associated cluster.

The primer mix had 60 Vbeta and 13 Jbeta primers. TCRdb's table, derived via immunoSEQ multiplex PCR, lists solely in-frame clones and lacks some. The top ten clones hold about 4% of a sample with around 100,000 clones, 78% of them seen once. V dropped 4 bases and J dropped 2 bases, with 8 bases sitting between them. The CDR3 totals 13 residues. Germline-derived CDR1 and CDR2 are SGHDN and FVKESK. The specimen was PBMCs. The chain recombines TRBV14 with TRBJ1-2; D is undetermined. This clonotype was sampled from a woman aged 40-49 years in good health and CMV-seropositive. DNA of the CDR3: TGTGCCAGCAGCCCCCGACAAAACTATGGCTACACCTTC. Residues: CASSPRQNYGYTF.